This paragraph covers one T cell receptor (beta chain) sequence. The sample originates from a study of beta chain features in type 1 diabetes. CDR3 size: 16 residues. In germline, CDR1 is LNHNV, CDR2 YYDKDF (reference sequence). V was trimmed by 0 bases and J by 0 bases, leaving 12 bases between them. All of the isolated RNA was reverse transcribed, so expressed TCRB transcripts were sequenced. Some clones are missing from TCRdb's copy, which holds only in-frame ones; the method was immunoSEQ multiplex PCR. The sample carries 200,000 to 250,000 clones, about a tenth recorded once. This clonotype was obtained from a man aged 18 to 29 in good health. J is TRBJ2-7 and V is TRBV15; D ambiguous. Sequencing input: central memory CD4+ T cells from blood. The CDR3 DNA reads as TGTGCCACCAGCAGAGATCCCTTTAGGAGCTCCTACGAGCAGTACTTC. It encodes CATSRDPFRSSYEQYF.